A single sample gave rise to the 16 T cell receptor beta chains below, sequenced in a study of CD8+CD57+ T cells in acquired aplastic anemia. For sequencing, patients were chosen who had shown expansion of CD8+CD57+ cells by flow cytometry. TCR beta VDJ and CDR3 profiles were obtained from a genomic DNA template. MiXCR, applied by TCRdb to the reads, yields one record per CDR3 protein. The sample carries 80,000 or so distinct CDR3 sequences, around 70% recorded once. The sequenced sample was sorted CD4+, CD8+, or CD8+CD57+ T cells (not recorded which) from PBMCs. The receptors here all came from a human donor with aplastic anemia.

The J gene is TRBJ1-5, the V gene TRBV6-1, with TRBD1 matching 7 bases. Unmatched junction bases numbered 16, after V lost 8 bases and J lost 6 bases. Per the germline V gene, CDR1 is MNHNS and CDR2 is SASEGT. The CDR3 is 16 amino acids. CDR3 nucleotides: TGTGCCAGCTCAACTCGCGGAGGGGGCCTTCGTCAGCCCCAGCATTTT. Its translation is CASSTRGGGLRQPQHF.

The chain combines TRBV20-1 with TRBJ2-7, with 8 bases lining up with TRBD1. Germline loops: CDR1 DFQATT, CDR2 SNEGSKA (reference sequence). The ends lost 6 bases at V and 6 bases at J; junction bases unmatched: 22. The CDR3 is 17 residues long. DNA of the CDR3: TGCAGTGCCCCGCTACCCCCGGGACAGGCTACGGGGTCCGAGCAGTACTTC. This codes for CSAPLPPGQATGSEQYF.

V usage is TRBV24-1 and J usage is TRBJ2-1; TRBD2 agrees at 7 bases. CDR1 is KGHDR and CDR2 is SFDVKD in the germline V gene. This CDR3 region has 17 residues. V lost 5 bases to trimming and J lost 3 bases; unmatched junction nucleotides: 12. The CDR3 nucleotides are TGTGCCACCAGTGCTAGAGACCGGGACTATTACTACAATGAGCAGTTCTTC. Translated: CATSARDRDYYYNEQFF.

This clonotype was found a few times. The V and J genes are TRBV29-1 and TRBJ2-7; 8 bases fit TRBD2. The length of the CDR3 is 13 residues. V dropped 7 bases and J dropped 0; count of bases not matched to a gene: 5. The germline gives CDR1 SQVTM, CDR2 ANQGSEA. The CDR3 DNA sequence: TGCAGCGCTAGCGGGCTAAGCTCCTACGAGCAGTACTTC. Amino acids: CSASGLSSYEQYF.

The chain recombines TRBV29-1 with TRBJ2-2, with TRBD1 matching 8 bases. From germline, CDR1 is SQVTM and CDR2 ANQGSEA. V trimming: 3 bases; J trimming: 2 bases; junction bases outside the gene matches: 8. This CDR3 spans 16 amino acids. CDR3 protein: CSVDQPGQANTGELFF. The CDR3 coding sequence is TGCAGCGTTGACCAGCCGGGACAGGCTAACACCGGGGAGCTGTTTTTT.

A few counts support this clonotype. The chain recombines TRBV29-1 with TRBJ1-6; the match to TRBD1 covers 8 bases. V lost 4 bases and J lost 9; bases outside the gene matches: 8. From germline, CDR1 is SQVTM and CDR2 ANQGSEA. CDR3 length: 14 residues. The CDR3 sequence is CSVGEAGGGSPLHF. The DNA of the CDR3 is TGCAGCGTTGGAGAAGCAGGGGGCGGTTCACCCCTCCACTTT.

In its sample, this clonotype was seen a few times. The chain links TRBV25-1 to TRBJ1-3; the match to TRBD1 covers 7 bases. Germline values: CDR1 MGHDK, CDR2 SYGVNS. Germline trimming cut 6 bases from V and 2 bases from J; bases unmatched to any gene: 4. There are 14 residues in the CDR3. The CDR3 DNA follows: TGTGCCAGCAGGCTTACAGGGGCTGGAAACACCATATATTTT. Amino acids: CASRLTGAGNTIYF.

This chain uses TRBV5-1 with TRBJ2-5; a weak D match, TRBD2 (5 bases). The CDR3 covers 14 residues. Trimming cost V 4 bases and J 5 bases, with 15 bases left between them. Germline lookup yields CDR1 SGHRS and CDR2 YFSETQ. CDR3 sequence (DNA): TGCGCCAGCAGCCCGAAGCGGATCCCTGAGACCCAGTACTTC. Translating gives CASSPKRIPETQYF.

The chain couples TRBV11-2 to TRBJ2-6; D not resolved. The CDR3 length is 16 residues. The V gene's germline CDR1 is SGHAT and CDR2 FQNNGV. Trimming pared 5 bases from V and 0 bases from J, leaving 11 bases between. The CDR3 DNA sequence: TGTGCCAGCAGCCTCCTACCGGGCTCTGGGGCCAACGTCCTGACTTTC. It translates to CASSLLPGSGANVLTF.

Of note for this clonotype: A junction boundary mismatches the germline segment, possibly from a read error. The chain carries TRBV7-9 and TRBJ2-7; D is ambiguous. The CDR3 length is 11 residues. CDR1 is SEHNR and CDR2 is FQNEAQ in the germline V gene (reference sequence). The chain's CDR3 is CANSSLYEQYF. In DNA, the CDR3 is TGTGCCAACAGCTCCCTTTACGAGCAGTACTTC.

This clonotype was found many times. CDR3 nucleotide sequence: TGTGCCAGCAGTGCCCTAGGTGCCTCCTACGAGCAGTACTTC. Amino acids: CASSALGASYEQYF. The gene calls are TRBV6-1 and TRBJ2-7, with unresolved D. The CDR3 consists of 14 residues. With 4 bases removed from V and 0 bases from J, the gap between germline ends came to 10 bases. Germline CDR1 MNHNS, CDR2 SASEGT.

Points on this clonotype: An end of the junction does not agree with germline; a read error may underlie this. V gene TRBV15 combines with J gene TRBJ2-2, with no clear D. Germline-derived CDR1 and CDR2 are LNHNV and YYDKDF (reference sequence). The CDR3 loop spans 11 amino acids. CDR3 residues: CATSPPGELFF. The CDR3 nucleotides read TGCGCCACCAGCCCACCGGGGGAGCTGTTTTTT.

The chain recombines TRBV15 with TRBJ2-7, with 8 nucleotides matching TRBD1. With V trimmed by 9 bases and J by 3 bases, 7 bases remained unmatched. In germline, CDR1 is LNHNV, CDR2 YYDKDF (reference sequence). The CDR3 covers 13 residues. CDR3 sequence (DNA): TGTGCCACGGGTGAAGGACAGGGCTACGAGCAGTACTTC. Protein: CATGEGQGYEQYF.

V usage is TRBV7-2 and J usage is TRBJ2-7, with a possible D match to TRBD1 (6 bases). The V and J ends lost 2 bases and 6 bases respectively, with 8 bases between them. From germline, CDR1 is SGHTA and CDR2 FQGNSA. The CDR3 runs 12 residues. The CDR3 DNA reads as TGTGCCAGCAGCTTACAGGGGATCGAGCAGTACTTC. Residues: CASSLQGIEQYF.

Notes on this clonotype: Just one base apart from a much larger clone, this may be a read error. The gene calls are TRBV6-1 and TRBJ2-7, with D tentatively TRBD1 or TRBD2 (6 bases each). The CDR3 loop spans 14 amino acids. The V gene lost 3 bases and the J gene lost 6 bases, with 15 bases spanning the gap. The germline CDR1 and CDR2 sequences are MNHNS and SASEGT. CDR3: CASSEEGEMGEQYF. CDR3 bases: TGTGCCAGCAGTGAGGAGGGGGAAATGGGCGAGCAGTACTTC.

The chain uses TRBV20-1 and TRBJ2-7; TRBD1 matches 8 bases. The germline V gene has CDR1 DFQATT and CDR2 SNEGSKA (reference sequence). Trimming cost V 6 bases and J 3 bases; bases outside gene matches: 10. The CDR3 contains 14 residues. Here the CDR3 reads CSAVKDRVLYEQYF. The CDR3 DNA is TGCAGTGCGGTAAAGGACAGGGTACTCTACGAGCAGTACTTC.